The present T cell receptor (beta chain) was sequenced within a study of cytomegalovirus exposure and HLA in healthy donors. The germline CDR1 and CDR2 sequences are SGDLS and YYNGEE. The CDR3 spans 12 residues. Trimming removed 0 bases from V and 12 bases from J, with 7 bases in between. Donors likely had unrecorded immune exposures despite being nominally healthy when sampled. This PCR relied on a set of 60 Vbeta primers and 13 Jbeta primers. The data were produced by immunoSEQ multiplex PCR, yet TCRdb's version contains in-frame clones alone and is incomplete. The sample lists 90,000 to 110,000 clones, over 60% seen once, with more than 8% in the top ten.

The clonotype originates from a man aged 35-49 years in good health and CMV-seropositive. The V and J genes are TRBV9 and TRBJ1-6, with D uncertain. Sequencing was carried out using PBMCs. The CDR3 loop is CASSVVGGPLHF. The DNA for the CDR3 is TGTGCCAGCAGCGTAGTGGGAGGACCCCTCCACTTT.